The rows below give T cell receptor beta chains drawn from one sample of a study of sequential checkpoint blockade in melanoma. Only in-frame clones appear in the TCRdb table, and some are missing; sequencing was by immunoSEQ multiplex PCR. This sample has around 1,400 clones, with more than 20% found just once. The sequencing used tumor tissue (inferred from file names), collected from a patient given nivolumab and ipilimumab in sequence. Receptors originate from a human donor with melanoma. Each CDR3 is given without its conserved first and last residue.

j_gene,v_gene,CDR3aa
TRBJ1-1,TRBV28,ASSYEPNTEAF
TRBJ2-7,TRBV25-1,ASHGEASYEQY
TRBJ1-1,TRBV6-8,ASLGWANTEAF
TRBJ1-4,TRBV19,ASKRGELPTNEKLF
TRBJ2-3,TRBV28,ASSSFQRRDTQY
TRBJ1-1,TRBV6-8,ASSLRMNTEAF
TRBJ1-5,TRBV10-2,ASRQNSNQPQH
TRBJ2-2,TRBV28,ASSLGSELNTGELF
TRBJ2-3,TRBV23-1,ASSPKPGDTQY
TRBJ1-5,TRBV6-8,ASRVPGLAGGRYQPQH
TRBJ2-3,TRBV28,ASSTDGTSTDTQY
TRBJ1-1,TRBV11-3,ASSLVMGQPNTEAF
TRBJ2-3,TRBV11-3,ASSFDMVVTDTQY
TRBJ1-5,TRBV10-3,AISDWGSNQPQH
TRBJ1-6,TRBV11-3,ASSLGDINSPLH
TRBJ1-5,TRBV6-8,ASSYSARQVSGNQPQH
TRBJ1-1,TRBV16,ASSQSRAGLNTEAF
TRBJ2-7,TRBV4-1,ASSQGGAGDEQY
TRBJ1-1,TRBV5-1,ASSLVQGNTEAF
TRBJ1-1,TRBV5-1,ASSLQGSIVEAF
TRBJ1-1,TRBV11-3,ASSSPGRGATEAF
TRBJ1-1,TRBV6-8,ASSAAVGRLNTEAF
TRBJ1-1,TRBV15,ATSGDVTRTDSRLAAF
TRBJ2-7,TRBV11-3,ASSLGGPNGYEQY
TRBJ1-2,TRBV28,ASSFDRDYGYT
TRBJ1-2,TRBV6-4,AIRTVDGYT
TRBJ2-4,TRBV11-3,ASSHASGVFQNIQY
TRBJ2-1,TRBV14,ASSHTGLYNEQF
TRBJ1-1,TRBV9,ASSAYTGNTEAF
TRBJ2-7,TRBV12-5,ASGRTGDSYEQY
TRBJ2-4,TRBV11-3,ASSLGAGLAKNIQY
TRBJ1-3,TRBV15,ATRRATGFHSGNTIY
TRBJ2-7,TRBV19,ASSIGPPVYEQY
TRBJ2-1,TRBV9,ASSTASQGFEQF
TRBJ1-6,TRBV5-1,ASSFEGSLNSPLH
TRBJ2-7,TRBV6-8,ASSSRAYEQY
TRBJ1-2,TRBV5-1,ASALPQRDYGYT
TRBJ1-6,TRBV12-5,ATQVGEHNSPLH
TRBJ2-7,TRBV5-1,ASSTVWGQGINPYEQY
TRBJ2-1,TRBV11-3,ASSLVILSGGSEQF
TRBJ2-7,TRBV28,ASRNPGQRYEQY
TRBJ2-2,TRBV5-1,ASSLPGTGGYGGELF